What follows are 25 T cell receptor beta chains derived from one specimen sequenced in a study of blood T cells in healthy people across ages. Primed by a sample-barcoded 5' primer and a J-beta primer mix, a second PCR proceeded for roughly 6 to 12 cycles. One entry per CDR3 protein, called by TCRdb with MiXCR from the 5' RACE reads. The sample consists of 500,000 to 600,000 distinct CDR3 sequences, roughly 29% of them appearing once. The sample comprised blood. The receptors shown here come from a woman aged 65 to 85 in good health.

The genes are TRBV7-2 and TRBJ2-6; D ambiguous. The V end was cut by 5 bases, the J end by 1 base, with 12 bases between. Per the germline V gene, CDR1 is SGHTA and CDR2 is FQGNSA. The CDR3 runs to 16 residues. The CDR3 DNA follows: TGTGCCAGCAGCCCCGTCGGACGGTCTGGGGCCAACGTCCTGACTTTC. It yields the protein CASSPVGRSGANVLTF.

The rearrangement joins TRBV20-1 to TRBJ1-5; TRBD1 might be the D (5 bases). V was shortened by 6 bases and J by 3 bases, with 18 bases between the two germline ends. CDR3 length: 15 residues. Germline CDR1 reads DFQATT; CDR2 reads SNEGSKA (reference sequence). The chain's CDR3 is CSALGAGTTNQPQHF. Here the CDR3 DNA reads TGCAGTGCCCTCGGGGCGGGGACTACCAATCAGCCCCAGCATTTT.

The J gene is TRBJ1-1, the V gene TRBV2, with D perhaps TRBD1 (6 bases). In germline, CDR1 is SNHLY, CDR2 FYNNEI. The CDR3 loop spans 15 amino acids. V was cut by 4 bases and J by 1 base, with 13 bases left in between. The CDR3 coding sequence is TGTGCCAGCAGTGGCGCACAGGGACCGAACACTGAAGCTTTCTTT. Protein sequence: CASSGAQGPNTEAFF.

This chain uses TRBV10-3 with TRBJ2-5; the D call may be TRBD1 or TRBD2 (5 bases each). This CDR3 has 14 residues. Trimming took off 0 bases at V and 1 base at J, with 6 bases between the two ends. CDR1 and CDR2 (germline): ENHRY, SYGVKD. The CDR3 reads CAISESGTQETQYF. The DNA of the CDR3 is TGTGCCATCAGTGAGTCGGGGACCCAAGAGACCCAGTACTTC.

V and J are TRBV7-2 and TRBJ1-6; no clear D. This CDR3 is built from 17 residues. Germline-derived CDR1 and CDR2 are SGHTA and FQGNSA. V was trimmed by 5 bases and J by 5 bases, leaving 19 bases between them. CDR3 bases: TGTGCCAGCAGCCACCCCTGGTCTGGAAAGAATAATTCACCCCTCCACTTT. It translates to CASSHPWSGKNNSPLHF.

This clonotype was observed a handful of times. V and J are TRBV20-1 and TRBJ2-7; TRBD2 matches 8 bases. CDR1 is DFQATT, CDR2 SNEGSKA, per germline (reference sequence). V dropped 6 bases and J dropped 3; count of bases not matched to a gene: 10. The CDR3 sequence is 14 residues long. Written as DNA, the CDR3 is TGCAGTGCCCCTAGAGCGGGGGCCCTCTACGAGCAGTACTTC. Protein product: CSAPRAGALYEQYF.

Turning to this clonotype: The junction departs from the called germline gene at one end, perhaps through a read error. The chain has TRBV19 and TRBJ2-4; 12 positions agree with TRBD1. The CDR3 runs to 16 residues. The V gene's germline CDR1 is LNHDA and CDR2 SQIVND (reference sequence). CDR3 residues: CVSTTGTGGPGNIQYF. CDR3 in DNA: TGTGTCAGTACCACAGGGACAGGGGGCCCGGGAAACATTCAGTACTTC.

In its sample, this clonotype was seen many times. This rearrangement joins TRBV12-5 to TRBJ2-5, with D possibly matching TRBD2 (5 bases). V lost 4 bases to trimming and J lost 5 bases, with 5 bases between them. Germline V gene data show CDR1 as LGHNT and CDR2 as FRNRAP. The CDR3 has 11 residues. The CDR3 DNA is TGTGCTAGTGGTTGGGAGGAGACCCAGTACTTC. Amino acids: CASGWEETQYF.

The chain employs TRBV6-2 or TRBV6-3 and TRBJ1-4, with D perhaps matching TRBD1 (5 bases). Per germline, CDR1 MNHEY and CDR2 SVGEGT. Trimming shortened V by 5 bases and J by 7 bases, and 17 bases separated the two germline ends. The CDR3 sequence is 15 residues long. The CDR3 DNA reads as TGTGCCAGCAGTCGTCACTCGGAGAGGGGTGAAAAACTGTTTTTT. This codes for CASSRHSERGEKLFF.

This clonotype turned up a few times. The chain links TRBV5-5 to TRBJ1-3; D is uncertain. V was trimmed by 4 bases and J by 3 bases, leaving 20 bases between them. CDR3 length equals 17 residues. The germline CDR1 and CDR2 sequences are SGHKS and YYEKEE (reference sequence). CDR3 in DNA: TGTGCCAGCAGCCCTGCCCGGACTGGGAACCTTGGAAACACCATATATTTT. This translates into CASSPARTGNLGNTIYF.

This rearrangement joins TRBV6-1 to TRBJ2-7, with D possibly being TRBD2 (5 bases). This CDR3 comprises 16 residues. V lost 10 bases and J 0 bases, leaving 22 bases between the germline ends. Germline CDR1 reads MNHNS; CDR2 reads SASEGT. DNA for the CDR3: TGTGCCACGCGAGGGAAGGACGGAACTCTCTCCTACGAGCAGTACTTC. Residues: CATRGKDGTLSYEQYF.

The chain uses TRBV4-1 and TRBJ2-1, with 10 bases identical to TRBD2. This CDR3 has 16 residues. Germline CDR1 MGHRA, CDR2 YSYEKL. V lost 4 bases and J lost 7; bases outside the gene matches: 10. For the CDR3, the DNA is TGCGCCAGCAGCCCCTTTAGTCTAGCGGGGGTTAATGAGCAGTTCTTC. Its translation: CASSPFSLAGVNEQFF.

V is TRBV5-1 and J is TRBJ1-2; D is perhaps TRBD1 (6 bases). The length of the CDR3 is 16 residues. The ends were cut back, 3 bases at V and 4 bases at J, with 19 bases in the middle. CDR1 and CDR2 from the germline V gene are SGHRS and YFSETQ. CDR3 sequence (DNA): TGCGCCAGCAGCTCGGTCTTGGGGGGCTCAGGCTATGGCTACACCTTC. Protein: CASSSVLGGSGYGYTF. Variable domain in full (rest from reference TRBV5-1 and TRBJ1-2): KAGVTQTPRYLIKTRGQQVTLSCSPISGHRSVSWYQQTPGQGLQFLFEYFSETQRNKGNFPGRFSGRQFSNSRSEMNVSTLELGDSALYLCASSSVLGGSGYGYTFGSGTRLTVV.

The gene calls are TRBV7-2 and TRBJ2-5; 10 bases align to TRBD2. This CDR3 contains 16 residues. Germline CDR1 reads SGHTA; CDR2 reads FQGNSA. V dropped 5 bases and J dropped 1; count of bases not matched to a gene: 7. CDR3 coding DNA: TGTGCCAGCAGCCGTCCTAGCGGGGGAATCCAAGAGACCCAGTACTTC. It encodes CASSRPSGGIQETQYF.

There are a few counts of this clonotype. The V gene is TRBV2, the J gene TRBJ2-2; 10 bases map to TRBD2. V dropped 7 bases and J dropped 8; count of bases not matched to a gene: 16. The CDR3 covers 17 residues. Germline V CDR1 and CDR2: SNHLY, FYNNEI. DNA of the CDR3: TGTGCCAGCAAGCCCTACATTAGCGGGGGGCCCCGAGGGGAGCTGTTTTTT. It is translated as CASKPYISGGPRGELFF.

The CDR3 sequence is CASSPGTGLSYEQYF. CDR3 nucleotides: TGTGCCAGCAGTCCCGGGACAGGCCTATCCTACGAGCAGTACTTC. The chain has TRBV6-5 and TRBJ2-7; the match to TRBD1 covers 8 bases. Germline-derived CDR1 and CDR2 are MNHEY and SVGAGI. The CDR3 is 15 residues long. Trimming cost V 5 bases and J 1 base; bases outside gene matches: 7.

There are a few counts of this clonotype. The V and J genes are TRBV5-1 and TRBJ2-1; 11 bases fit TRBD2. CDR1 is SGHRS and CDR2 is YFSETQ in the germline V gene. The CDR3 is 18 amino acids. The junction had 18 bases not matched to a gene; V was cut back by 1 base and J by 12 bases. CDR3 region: CASSLPIAGGRIFYGQFF. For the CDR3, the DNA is TGCGCCAGCAGCTTGCCTATAGCGGGGGGGCGTATCTTCTATGGGCAGTTCTTC.

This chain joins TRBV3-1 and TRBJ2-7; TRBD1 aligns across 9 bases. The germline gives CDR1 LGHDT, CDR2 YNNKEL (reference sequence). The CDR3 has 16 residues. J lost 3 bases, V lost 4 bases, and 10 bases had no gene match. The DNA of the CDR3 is TGTGCCAGCAGCCTAAACTCGGGACAGGGCAACTACGAGCAGTACTTC. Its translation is CASSLNSGQGNYEQYF.

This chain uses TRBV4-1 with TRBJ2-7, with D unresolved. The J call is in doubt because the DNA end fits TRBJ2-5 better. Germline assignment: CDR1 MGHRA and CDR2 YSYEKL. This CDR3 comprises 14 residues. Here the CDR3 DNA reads TGCGCCAGCAGCAGGACGCTTAAACAAGAGACCCAGTACTTC. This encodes CASSRTLKQETQYF.

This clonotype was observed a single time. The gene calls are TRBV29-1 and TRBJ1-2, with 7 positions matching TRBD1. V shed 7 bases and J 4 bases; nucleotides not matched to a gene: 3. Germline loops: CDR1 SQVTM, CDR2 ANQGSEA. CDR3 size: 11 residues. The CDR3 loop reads CSGRDSYGYTF. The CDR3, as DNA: TGCAGCGGCCGGGACAGCTATGGCTACACCTTC.

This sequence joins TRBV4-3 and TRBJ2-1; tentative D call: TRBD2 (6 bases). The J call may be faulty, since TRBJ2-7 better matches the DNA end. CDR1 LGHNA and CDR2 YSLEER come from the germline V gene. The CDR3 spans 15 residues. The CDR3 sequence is CASSQGGGDRYEQYF. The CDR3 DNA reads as TGCGCCAGCAGCCAAGGGGGCGGGGACCGCTACGAGCAGTACTTC.

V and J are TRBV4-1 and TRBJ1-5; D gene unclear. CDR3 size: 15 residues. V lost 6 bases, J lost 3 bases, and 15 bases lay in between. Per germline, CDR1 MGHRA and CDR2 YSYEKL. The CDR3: CASSPRGEANQPQHF. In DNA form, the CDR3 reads TGCGCCAGCAGTCCGCGCGGGGAAGCCAATCAGCCCCAGCATTTT.

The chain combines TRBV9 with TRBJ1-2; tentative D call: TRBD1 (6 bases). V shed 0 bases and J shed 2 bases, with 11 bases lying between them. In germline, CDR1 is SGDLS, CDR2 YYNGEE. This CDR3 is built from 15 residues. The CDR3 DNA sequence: TGTGCCAGCAGCGTAGCCCTGGACAGAAACTATGGCTACACCTTC. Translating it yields CASSVALDRNYGYTF.

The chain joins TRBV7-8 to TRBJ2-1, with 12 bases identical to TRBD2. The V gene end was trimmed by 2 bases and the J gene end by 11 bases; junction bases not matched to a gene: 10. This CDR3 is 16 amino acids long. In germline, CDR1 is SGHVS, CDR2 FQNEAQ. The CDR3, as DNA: TGTGCCAGCAGCTTATCTAGCGGGGGGGTCTCGGGACAGCAGTTCTTC. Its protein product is CASSLSSGGVSGQQFF.

The CDR3 sequence is CASSRAPTDHNEKLFF. The CDR3 DNA follows: TGTGCCAGCAGCCGAGCCCCCACAGACCATAATGAAAAACTGTTTTTT. The V call is TRBV3-1, the J call TRBJ1-4; D is ambiguous. Germline lookup yields CDR1 LGHDT and CDR2 YNNKEL (reference sequence). Trimming shortened V by 4 bases and J by 4 bases, and 16 bases separated the two germline ends. This CDR3 comprises 16 residues.